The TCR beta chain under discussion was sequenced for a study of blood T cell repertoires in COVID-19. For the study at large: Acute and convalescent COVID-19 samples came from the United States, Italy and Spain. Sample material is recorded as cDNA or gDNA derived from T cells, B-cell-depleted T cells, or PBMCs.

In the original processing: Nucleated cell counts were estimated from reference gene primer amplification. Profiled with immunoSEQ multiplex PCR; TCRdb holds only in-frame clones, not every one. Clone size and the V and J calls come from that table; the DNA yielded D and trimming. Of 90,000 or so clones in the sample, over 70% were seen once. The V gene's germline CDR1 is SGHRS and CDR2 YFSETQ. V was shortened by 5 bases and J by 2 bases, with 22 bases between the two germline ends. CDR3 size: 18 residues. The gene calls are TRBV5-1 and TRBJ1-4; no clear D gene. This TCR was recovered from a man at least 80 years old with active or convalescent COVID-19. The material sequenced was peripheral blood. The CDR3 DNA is TGCGCCAGCAGACCGCCCCCCTCGAAGTCCCGGACTAATGAAAAACTGTTTTTT. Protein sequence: CASRPPPSKSRTNEKLFF.